These T cell receptor beta chains were read from a single sample in a study of T cell responses to AZD1222 COVID-19 vaccine. TCRdb keeps only in-frame clones here, not all; method: immunoSEQ multiplex PCR. The profile shows under 150,000 clones, roughly 92% of them singletons. The starting material was peripheral blood, obtained 28 days after the second AZD1222 dose. The receptors originated from an adult who received the AZD1222 COVID-19 vaccine. Each CDR3 is given with its conserved first and last residue. Each record gives: D gene, clone size, J gene, V gene, CDR3 DNA, CDR3 protein. A D gene is named only where the DNA matches it firmly. Expanded clones get a size class; other rows say once, few or many, or leave the size out.

>.|.|TRBJ1-4|TRBV19
TGTGCCAGTAGTACGCAGGGGTTCGATGAAAAACTGTTTTTT
CASSTQGFDEKLFF
>.|.|TRBJ1-4|TRBV4-1
TGCGCCAGCAGCCAAGTGGGGGGGGCGCGGGAAAAACTGTTTTTT
CASSQVGGAREKLFF
>.|.|TRBJ1-1|TRBV9
TGTGCCAGCAGCCACAGGTCGAACACTGAAGCTTTCTTT
CASSHRSNTEAFF
>.|.|TRBJ2-1|TRBV7-2
TGTGCCAGCAGCTTAGTCGCCGGACCCAATGAGCAGTTCTTC
CASSLVAGPNEQFF
>.|.|TRBJ2-1|TRBV19
TGTGCCAGTAGTATAGATCGGCCGTTCAATGAGCAGTTCTTC
CASSIDRPFNEQFF
>TRBD1|few|TRBJ1-5|TRBV27
TGTGCCAGCGGCGGACAGGGCGGCAATCAGCCCCAGCATTTT
CASGGQGGNQPQHF
>.|.|TRBJ1-1|TRBV7-9
TGTGCCAGCACCACAAAGGCATCCTGGAGGAACACTGAAGCTTTCTTT
CASTTKASWRNTEAFF
>.|.|TRBJ2-1|TRBV7-8
TGTGCCAGCAGTCTTCCCAGGGGCCCCTACAATGAGCAGTTCTTC
CASSLPRGPYNEQFF
>.|.|TRBJ1-5|TRBV19
TGTGCCAGCAGGGGCGAACAGTTTCAGCCCCAGCATTTT
CASRGEQFQPQHF
>.|.|TRBJ2-1|TRBV4-2
TGTGCCAGCAATCGACTCTTTGGGGACAATGAGCAGTTCTTC
CASNRLFGDNEQFF
>.|.|TRBJ1-6|TRBV6-5
TGTGCCAGCAACCTAGACAGCAATTCACCCCTCCACTTT
CASNLDSNSPLHF
>.|once|TRBJ1-2|TRBV5-1
TGCGCCAGCAGCTTGTCTCCCACCTCTGGCTATGGCTACACCTTC
CASSLSPTSGYGYTF
>.|once|TRBJ1-1|TRBV19
TGTGCCAGTAGTATAGGAGGGTTCACTGAAGCTTTCTTT
CASSIGGFTEAFF
>.|.|TRBJ2-2|TRBV7-9
TGTGCCAGCAGCTTAGCGGGTCAGAACACCGGGGAGCTGTTTTTT
CASSLAGQNTGELFF
>.|.|TRBJ1-2|TRBV19
TGTGCCAGTAGTCTGGGACTCTTCCGCGGCTACACCTTC
CASSLGLFRGYTF
>.|.|TRBJ1-1|TRBV18
TGTGCCAGCTCACCCCAGAGTGACGGCAACACTGAAGCTTTCTTT
CASSPQSDGNTEAFF
>.|.|TRBJ1-4|TRBV29-1
TGCAGCGTAATCCGGGACGGGGGTGAAAAACTGTTTTTT
CSVIRDGGEKLFF
>.|.|TRBJ1-2|TRBV28
TGTGCCAGCAGTTCCCGCCGGGGGAGTGATGGCTACACCTTC
CASSSRRGSDGYTF
>.|.|TRBJ1-2|TRBV5-6
TGTGCCAGCAGCGCCGAGGGGTATGGCTACACCTTC
CASSAEGYGYTF
>TRBD1|.|TRBJ2-7|TRBV19
TGTGCCAGTAGTAATTCCGGGACAGGCGGCTACGAGCAGTACTTC
CASSNSGTGGYEQYF
>.|.|TRBJ1-2|TRBV4-2
TGTGCCAGCAGCCAAGATGTGGGGGGAGCCTATGGCTACACCTTC
CASSQDVGGAYGYTF
>.|.|TRBJ2-4|TRBV11-2
TGTGCCAGCAGCTTAGGGTGGGGGCAAAACATTCAGTACTTC
CASSLGWGQNIQYF
>TRBD1|.|TRBJ1-5|TRBV18
TGTGCCAGCTCAGCCAAGGGGACAGGCCGTGGCAATCAGCCCCAGCATTTT
CASSAKGTGRGNQPQHF
>.|.|TRBJ2-7|TRBV19
TGTGCCAGTAGTCCCAGGATCAGCAACGAGCAGTACTTC
CASSPRISNEQYF
>.|.|TRBJ1-6|TRBV6-5
TGTGCCAGCAGCAGGGACCCCTATAATTCACCCCTCCACTTT
CASSRDPYNSPLHF
>TRBD1|.|TRBJ2-5|TRBV5-4
TGTGCCAGCAGCGACCGACAGGGGAGCGAGACCCAGTACTTC
CASSDRQGSETQYF
>.|.|TRBJ1-1|TRBV7-6
TGTGCCAGCACCGGCGGGGGGGGAAACACTGAAGCTTTCTTT
CASTGGGGNTEAFF
>.|.|TRBJ2-1|TRBV13
TGTGCCAGCAGCTTAGGGCGGCGCGATGAGCAGTTCTTC
CASSLGRRDEQFF
>.|.|TRBJ2-5|TRBV19
TGTGCCAGTAGCCGGACAATAGCCCCCCAAGAGACCCAGTACTTC
CASSRTIAPQETQYF
>.|.|TRBJ1-5|TRBV19
TGTGCCAGTAGTATCCAGCGAGGCCCAAATCAGCCCCAGCATTTT
CASSIQRGPNQPQHF
>TRBD2|many|TRBJ2-3|TRBV6-4
TGTGCCAGCAGCGGGACTAGCGGGGGCACAGATACGCAGTATTTT
CASSGTSGGTDTQYF
>TRBD1|once|TRBJ1-1|TRBV28
TGTGCCAGCCGGGACAGGGGCTTTTGGGCTTTCTTT
CASRDRGFWAFF
>.|.|TRBJ1-2|TRBV11-2
TGTGCCAGCAGCTCCAACTATGGCTACACCTTC
CASSSNYGYTF
>.|.|TRBJ2-7|TRBV6-6
TGTGCCAGCAGTTACCGGATTCACTCCTACGAGCAGTACTTC
CASSYRIHSYEQYF
>.|.|TRBJ1-5|TRBV19
TGTGCCAGTACCGACGTCAGGGAGGCAAATCAGCCCCAGCATTTT
CASTDVREANQPQHF
>.|.|TRBJ1-1|TRBV6-2/TRBV6-3
TGTGCCAGCAGTTCATGGAACACTGAAGCTTTCTTT
CASSSWNTEAFF
>.|.|TRBJ1-5|TRBV7-2
TGTGCCAGCAGCTTAGACCCCACGGGGAGCAATCAGCCCCAGCATTTT
CASSLDPTGSNQPQHF
>TRBD2|.|TRBJ2-7|TRBV6-2/TRBV6-3
TGTGCCAGCAGTGGAGGACTAGCGGCCGAGCAGTACTTC
CASSGGLAAEQYF
>TRBD2|.|TRBJ2-1|TRBV29-1
TGCAGCGCACGAAAGCGGGAGGGCCTCAATGAGCAGTTCTTC
CSARKREGLNEQFF
>.|few|TRBJ1-1|TRBV7-8
TGTGCCAGCAGCTTAGAACTCCACGCGGGCATCGCTGAAGCTTTCTTT
CASSLELHAGIAEAFF
>.|once|TRBJ2-7|TRBV3-1/TRBV3-2
TGTGCCAGCAGCCAAGATGAGGGAGCGAACTACGAGCAGTACTTC
CASSQDEGANYEQYF
>.|.|TRBJ2-1|TRBV7-8
TGTGCCAGCAGCTCCGTCCCGCTTGGGAGAGAGCAGTTCTTC
CASSSVPLGREQFF
>.|.|TRBJ1-5|TRBV7-2
TGTGCCAGCAGCTTGGGGGGCGCGGGGCAGCCCCAGCATTTT
CASSLGGAGQPQHF
>.|.|TRBJ1-2|TRBV7-2
TGTGCCAGCAGCTTTGTACAGGAAACGAACTATGGCTACACCTTC
CASSFVQETNYGYTF
>TRBD2|.|TRBJ2-1|TRBV11-2
TGTGCCAGCAGATCACTAGCGGGGGTTTACAATGAGCAGTTCTTC
CASRSLAGVYNEQFF
>TRBD1|.|TRBJ2-5|TRBV28
TGTGCCAGCAGAGCAGGGGGTGAAGAGACCCAGTACTTC
CASRAGGEETQYF
>.|.|TRBJ1-5|TRBV5-6
TGTGCCAGCAGCGGGAAGAATCAGCCCCAGCATTTT
CASSGKNQPQHF
>TRBD1|.|TRBJ1-1|TRBV6-2/TRBV6-3
TGTGCCAGCAGTATCCAACAGGGGGCGAACACTGAAGCTTTCTTT
CASSIQQGANTEAFF
>TRBD1|.|TRBJ1-4|TRBV7-9
TGTGCCAGCAGTTCAAGGACAGGGACGAATGAAAAACTGTTTTTT
CASSSRTGTNEKLFF
>.|.|TRBJ2-1|TRBV2
TGTGCCAGCAGTGCTCAGGGAGGTGACAATGAGCAGTTCTTC
CASSAQGGDNEQFF
>.|.|TRBJ2-7|TRBV19
TGTGCCAGTAGTGATTCATCCTACGAGCAGTACTTC
CASSDSSYEQYF
>TRBD2|.|TRBJ2-3|TRBV13
TGTGCCAGCAGATACTTGGCGGGAGGGCCAGATACGCAGTATTTT
CASRYLAGGPDTQYF
>TRBD1|.|TRBJ2-7|TRBV29-1
TGCAGCGTTTCCAGGGGGTTCTACGAGCAGTACTTC
CSVSRGFYEQYF
>.|.|TRBJ1-5|TRBV3-1/TRBV3-2
TGTGCCAGCAGTTGGACAGACGATAGCAATCAGCCCCAGCATTTT
CASSWTDDSNQPQHF
>.|.|TRBJ2-1|TRBV5-1
TGCGCCAGCAGCCAACAAGGGGCTATCTCCTACAATGAGCAGTTCTTC
CASSQQGAISYNEQFF
>.|.|TRBJ1-4|TRBV5-1
TGCGCCAGCAGTTGGGGGGAGAGGACAACTAATGAAAAACTGTTTTTT
CASSWGERTTNEKLFF
>.|.|TRBJ1-1|TRBV6-2/TRBV6-3
TGTGCCAGCAGTGTATCAGAGGACACTGAAGCTTTCTTT
CASSVSEDTEAFF
>.|.|TRBJ1-5|TRBV10-3
TGTGCCATCAGGGGGGACAACAATCAGCCCCAGCATTTT
CAIRGDNNQPQHF